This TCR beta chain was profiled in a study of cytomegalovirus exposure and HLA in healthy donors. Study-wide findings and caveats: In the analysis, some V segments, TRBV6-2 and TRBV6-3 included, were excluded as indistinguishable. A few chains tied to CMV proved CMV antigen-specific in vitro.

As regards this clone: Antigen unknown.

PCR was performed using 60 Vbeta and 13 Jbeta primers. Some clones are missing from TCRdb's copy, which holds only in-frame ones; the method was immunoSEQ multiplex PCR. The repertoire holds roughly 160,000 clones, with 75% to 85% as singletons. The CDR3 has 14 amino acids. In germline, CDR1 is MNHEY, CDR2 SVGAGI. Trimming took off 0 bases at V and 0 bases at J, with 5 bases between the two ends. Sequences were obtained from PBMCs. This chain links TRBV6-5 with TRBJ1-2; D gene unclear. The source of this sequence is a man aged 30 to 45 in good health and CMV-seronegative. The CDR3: CASSYSLANYGYTF. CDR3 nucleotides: TGTGCCAGCAGTTACTCCCTAGCTAACTATGGCTACACCTTC.